This T cell receptor beta chain was documented in a study of blood T cell repertoires in COVID-19. For the study at large: Samples came from the United States, Italy and Spain, spanning acute and convalescent COVID-19.

The germline gives CDR1 MNHNY, CDR2 SVGAGI (reference sequence). V was trimmed by 5 bases and J by 7 bases, leaving 8 bases between them. The CDR3 spans 11 residues. Profiling relied on immunoSEQ multiplex PCR, and the TCRdb table lists in-frame clones only, not all of them. The table lists 200,000 to 250,000 clones, more than 75% of them singletons. The sequence was collected from a man in his forties or fifties who had recovered from COVID-19. The genes are TRBV6-6 and TRBJ2-5, with D perhaps matching TRBD1 (6 bases). The source material was peripheral blood. CDR3 DNA: TGTGCCAGCAGTACGGACAGGACCCAGTACTTC. Its translation is CASSTDRTQYF.